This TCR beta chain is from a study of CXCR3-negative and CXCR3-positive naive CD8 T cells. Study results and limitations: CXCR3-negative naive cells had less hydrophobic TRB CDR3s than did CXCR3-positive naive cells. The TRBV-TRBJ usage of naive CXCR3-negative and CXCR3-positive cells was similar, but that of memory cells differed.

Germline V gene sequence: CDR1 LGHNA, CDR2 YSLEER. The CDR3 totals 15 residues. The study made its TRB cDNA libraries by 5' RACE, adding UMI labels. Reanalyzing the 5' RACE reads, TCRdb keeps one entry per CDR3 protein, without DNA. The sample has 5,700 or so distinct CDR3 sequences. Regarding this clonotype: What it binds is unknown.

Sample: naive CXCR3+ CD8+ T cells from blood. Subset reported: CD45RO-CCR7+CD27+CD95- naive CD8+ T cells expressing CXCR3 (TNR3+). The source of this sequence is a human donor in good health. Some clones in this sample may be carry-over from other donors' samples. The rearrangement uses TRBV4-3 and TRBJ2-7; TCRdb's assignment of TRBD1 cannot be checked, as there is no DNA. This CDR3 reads CASSQETGSSYEQYF.